The entry that follows covers one T cell receptor (beta chain) sequence. What it binds is unknown. These data belong to a study of radiotherapy plus CTLA-4 blockade in lung cancer. Study overall: Around 20% of enrolled patients responded objectively, and around 30% had disease control.

Focal radiation and CTLA-4 blockade (ipilimumab) were tested in chemo-refractory metastatic non-small-cell lung cancer patients. Between the trimmed V and J ends, which lost 5 bases and 2 bases, there was a span of 19 bases. Germline values: CDR1 MGHDK, CDR2 SYGVNS. The CDR3 is made up of 18 amino acids. This table comes from immunoSEQ multiplex PCR, and its TCRdb copy is limited to in-frame clones, with some not included. The repertoire has 75,000 to 95,000 clones, roughly four fifths of them found once; the top ten carry about a quarter. General study points: Some TCR clones had been derived from tumors. These clones expanded in peripheral blood after radiotherapy plus ipilimumab.

This receptor was taken from a human donor with non-small cell lung cancer that progressed on radiotherapy plus ipilimumab. V and J are TRBV25-1 and TRBJ2-6; possible D gene TRBD2, 6 bases. This specimen consisted of peripheral blood, obtained from a patient treated with radiotherapy plus ipilimumab. The CDR3 spells CASSSGLRGKAGANVLTF. The CDR3 DNA sequence: TGTGCCAGCAGTTCGGGACTCCGGGGAAAGGCTGGGGCCAACGTCCTGACTTTC.